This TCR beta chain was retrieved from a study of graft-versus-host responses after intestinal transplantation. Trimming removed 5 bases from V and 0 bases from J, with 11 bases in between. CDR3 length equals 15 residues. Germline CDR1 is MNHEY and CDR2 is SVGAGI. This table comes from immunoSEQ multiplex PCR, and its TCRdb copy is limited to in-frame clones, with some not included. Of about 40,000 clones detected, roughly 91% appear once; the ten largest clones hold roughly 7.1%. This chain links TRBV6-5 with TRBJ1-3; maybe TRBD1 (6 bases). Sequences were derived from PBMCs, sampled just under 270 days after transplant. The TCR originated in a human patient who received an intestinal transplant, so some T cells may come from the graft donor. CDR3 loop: CASSVTGFSGNTIYF. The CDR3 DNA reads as TGTGCCAGCAGTGTTACAGGGTTCTCTGGAAACACCATATATTTT.